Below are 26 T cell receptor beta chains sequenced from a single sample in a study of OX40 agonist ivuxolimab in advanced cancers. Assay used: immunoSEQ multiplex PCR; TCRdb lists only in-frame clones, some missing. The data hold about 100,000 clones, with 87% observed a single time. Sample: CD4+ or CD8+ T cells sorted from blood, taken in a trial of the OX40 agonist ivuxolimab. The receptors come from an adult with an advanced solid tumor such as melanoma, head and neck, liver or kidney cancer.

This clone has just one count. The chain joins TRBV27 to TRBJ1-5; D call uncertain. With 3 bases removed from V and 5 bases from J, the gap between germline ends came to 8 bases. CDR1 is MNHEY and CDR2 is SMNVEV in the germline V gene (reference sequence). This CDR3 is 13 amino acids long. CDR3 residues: CASSFNPDQPQHF. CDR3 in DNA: TGTGCCAGCAGTTTTAACCCCGATCAGCCCCAGCATTTT.

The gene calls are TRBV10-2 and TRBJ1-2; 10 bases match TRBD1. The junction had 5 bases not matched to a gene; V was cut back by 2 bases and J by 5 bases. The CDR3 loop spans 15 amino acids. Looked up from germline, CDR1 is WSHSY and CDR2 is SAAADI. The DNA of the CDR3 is TGCGCCAGCAGTGAGCCGGGGACAGGGGAGTATGGCTACACCTTC. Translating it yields CASSEPGTGEYGYTF.

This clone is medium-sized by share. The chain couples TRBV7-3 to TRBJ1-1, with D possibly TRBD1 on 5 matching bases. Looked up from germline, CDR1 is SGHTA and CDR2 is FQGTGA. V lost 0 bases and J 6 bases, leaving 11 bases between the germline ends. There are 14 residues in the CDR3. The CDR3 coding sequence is TGTGCCAGCAGCTTAACAGGGGTTGGTGCTGAAGCTTTCTTT. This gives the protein CASSLTGVGAEAFF.

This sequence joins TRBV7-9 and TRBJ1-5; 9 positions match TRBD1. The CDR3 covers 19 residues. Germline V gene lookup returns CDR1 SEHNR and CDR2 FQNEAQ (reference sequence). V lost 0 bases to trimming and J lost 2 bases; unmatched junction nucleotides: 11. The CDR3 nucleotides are TGTGCCAGCAGCTTAGCTGGCTCCGGGACAGGGCTCGGCAATCAGCCCCAGCATTTT. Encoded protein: CASSLAGSGTGLGNQPQHF.

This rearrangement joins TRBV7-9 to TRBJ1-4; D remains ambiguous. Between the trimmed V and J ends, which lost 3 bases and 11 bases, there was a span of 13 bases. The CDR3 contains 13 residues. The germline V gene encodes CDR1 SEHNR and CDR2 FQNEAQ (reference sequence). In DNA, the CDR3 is TGTGCCAGCAGCTTGAGCTACGACTCCAAACTGTTTTTT. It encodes CASSLSYDSKLFF.

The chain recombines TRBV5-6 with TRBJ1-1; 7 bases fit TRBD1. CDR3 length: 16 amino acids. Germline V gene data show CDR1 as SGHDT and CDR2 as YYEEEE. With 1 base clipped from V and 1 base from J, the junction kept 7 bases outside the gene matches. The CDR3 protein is CASSLFGSGGNTEAFF. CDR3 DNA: TGTGCCAGCAGCTTGTTCGGCTCAGGGGGGAACACTGAAGCTTTCTTT.

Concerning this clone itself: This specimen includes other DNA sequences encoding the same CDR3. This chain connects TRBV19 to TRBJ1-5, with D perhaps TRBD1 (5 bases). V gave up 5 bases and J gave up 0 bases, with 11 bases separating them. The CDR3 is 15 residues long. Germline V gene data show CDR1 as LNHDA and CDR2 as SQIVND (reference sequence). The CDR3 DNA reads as TGTGCCAGTAGTTCCGGGGCCAATAGCAATCAGCCCCAGCATTTT. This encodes CASSSGANSNQPQHF. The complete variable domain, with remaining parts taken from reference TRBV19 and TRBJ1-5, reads DGGITQSPKYLFRKEGQNVTLSCEQNLNHDAMYWYRQDPGQGLRLIYYSQIVNDFQKGDIAEGYSVSREKKESFPLTVTSAQKNPTAFYLCASSSGANSNQPQHFGDGTRLSIL.

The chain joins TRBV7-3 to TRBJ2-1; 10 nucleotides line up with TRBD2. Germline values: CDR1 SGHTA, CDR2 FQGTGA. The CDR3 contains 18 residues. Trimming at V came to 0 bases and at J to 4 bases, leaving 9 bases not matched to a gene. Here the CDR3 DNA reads TGTGCCAGCAGCTTAACGGCGTCTAGCGGGGGCATGTACAATGAGCAGTTCTTC. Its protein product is CASSLTASSGGMYNEQFF. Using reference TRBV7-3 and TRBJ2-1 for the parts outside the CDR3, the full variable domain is GAGVSQTPSNKVTEKGKYVELRCDPISGHTALYWYRQSLGQGPEFLIYFQGTGAADDSGLPNDRFFAVRPEGSVSTLKIQRTERGDSAVYLCASSLTASSGGMYNEQFFGPGTRLTVL.

The CDR3: CASSPRLGPSGNTIYF. In nucleotides, the CDR3 is TGTGCCAGCAGCCCCCGACTGGGACCTAGTGGAAACACCATATATTTT. The V gene is TRBV9, the J gene TRBJ1-3; D perhaps matches TRBD1 (5 bases). Looked up from germline, CDR1 is SGDLS and CDR2 is YYNGEE. Deletions cut 4 bases from V and 3 bases from J, with 17 bases between. The CDR3 is 16 amino acids.

CDR3 nucleotides: TGTGCCAGCAGCTTAAGACCCGCTGAGACCCAGTACTTC. This encodes CASSLRPAETQYF. This chain links TRBV7-3 with TRBJ2-5; D gene uncertain. Germline V gene sequence: CDR1 SGHTA, CDR2 FQGTGA. This CDR3 has 13 residues. Deletions cut 1 base from V and 5 bases from J, with 8 bases between.

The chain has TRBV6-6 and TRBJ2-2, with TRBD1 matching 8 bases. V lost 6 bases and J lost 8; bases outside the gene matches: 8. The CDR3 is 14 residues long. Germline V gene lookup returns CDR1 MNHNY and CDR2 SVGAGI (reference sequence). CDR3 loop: CASSRTGYGGELFF. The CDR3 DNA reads TGTGCCAGCAGCCGGACAGGGTATGGTGGGGAGCTGTTTTTT.

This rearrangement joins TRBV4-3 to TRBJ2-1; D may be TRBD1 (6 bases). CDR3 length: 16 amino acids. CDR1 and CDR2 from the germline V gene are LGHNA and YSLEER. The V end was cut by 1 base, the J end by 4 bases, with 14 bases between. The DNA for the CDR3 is TGCGCCAGCAGCCAAGCTTGGCAGGGGTGGTACAATGAGCAGTTCTTC. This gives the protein CASSQAWQGWYNEQFF.

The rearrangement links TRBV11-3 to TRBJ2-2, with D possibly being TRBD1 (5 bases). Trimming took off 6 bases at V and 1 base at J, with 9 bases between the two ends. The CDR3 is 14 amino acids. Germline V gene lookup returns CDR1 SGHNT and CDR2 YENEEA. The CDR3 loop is CASRSTGNTGELFF. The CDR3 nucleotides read TGTGCCAGCAGGTCAACAGGGAACACCGGGGAGCTGTTTTTT.

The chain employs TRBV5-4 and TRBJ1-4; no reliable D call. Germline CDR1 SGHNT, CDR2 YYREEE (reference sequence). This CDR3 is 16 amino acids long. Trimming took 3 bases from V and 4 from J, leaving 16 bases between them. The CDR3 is CASSSYGVSLNEKLFF. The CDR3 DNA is TGTGCCAGCAGCTCTTACGGTGTATCTCTTAATGAAAAACTGTTTTTT.

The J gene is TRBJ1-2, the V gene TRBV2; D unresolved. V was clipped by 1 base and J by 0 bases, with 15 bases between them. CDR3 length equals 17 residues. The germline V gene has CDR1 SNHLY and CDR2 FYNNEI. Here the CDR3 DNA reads TGTGCCAGCAGTGAAGGGTTAGGGCGCGGGGCTAACTATGGCTACACCTTC. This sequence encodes CASSEGLGRGANYGYTF. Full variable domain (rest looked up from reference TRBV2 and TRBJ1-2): EPEVTQTPSHQVTQMGQEVILRCVPISNHLYFYWYRQILGQKVEFLVSFYNNEISEKSEIFDDQFSVERPDGSNFTLKIRSTKLEDSAMYFCASSEGLGRGANYGYTFGSGTRLTVV.

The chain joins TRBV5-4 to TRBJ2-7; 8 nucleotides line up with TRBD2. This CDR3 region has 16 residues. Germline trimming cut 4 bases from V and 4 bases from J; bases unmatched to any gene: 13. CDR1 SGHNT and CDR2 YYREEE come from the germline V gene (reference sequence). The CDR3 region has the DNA TGTGCCAGCAGCGCGGGGGGTGGCGGGAGTCTGTACGAGCAGTACTTC. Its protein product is CASSAGGGGSLYEQYF.

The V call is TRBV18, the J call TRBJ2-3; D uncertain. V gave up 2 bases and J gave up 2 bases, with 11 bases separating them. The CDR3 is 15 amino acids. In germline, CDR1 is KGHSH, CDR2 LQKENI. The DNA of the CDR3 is TGTGCCAGCTCACCAGGCCATACGAACACAGATACGCAGTATTTT. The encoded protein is CASSPGHTNTDTQYF. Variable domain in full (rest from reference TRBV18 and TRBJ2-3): NAGVMQNPRHLVRRRGQEARLRCSPMKGHSHVYWYRQLPEEGLKFMVYLQKENIIDESGMPKERFSAEFPKEGPSILRIQQVVRGDSAAYFCASSPGHTNTDTQYFGPGTRLTVL.

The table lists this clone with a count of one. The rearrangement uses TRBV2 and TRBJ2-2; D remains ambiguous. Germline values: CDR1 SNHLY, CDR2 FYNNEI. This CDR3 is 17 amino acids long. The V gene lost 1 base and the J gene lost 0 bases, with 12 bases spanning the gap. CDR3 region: CASSEDGSNANTGELFF. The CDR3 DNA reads TGTGCCAGCAGTGAAGACGGCAGTAACGCGAACACCGGGGAGCTGTTTTTT.

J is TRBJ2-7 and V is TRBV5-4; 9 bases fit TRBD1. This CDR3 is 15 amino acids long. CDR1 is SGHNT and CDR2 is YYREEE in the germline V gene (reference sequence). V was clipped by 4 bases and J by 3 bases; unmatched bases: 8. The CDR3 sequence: CASSLPDRGRYEQYF. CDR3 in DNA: TGTGCCAGCAGCCTCCCGGACAGGGGACGCTACGAGCAGTACTTC.

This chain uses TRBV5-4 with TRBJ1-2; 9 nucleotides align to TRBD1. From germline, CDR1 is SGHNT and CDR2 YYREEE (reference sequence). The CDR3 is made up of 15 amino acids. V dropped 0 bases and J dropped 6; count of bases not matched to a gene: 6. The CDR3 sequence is CASSLARDRGNGYTF. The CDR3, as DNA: TGTGCCAGCAGCTTGGCCCGCGACAGGGGGAATGGCTACACCTTC.

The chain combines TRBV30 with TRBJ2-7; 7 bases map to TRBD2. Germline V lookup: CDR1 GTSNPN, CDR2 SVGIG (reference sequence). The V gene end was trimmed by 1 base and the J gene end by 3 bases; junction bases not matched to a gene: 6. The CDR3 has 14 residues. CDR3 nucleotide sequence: TGTGCCTGGAGTGACGGCGGGGGTTTCTACGAGCAGTACTTC. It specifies CAWSDGGGFYEQYF. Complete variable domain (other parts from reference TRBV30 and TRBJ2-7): SQTIHQWPATLVQPVGSPLSLECTVEGTSNPNLYWYRQAAGRGLQLLFYSVGIGQISSEVPQNLSASRPQDRQFILSSKKLLLSDSGFYLCAWSDGGGFYEQYFGPGTRLTVT.

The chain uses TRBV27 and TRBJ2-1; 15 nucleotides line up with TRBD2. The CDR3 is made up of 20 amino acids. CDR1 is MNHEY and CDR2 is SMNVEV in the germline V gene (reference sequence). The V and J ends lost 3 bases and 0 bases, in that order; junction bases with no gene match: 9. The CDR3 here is CASSLRGLAGGYSSYNEQFF. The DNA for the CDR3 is TGTGCCAGCAGTTTGAGGGGACTAGCGGGAGGCTATAGCTCCTACAATGAGCAGTTCTTC.

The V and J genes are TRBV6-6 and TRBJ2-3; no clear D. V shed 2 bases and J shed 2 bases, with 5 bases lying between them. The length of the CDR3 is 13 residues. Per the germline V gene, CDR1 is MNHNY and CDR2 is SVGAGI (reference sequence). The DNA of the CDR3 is TGTGCCAGCAGTTACACTGTCACAGATACGCAGTATTTT. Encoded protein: CASSYTVTDTQYF.

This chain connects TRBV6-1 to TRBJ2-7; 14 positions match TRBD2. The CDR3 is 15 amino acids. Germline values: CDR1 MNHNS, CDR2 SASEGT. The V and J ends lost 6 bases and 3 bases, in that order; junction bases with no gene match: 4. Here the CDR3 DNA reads TGTGCCAGCAGCCCCGGGACTAGCGGGAGCTACGAGCAGTACTTC. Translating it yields CASSPGTSGSYEQYF.

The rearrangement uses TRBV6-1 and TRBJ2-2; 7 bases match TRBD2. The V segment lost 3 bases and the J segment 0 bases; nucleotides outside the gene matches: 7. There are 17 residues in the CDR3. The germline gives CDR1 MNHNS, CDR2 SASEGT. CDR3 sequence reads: CASSEGGISANTGELFF. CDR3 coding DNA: TGTGCCAGCAGTGAGGGGGGGATATCGGCGAACACCGGGGAGCTGTTTTTT.

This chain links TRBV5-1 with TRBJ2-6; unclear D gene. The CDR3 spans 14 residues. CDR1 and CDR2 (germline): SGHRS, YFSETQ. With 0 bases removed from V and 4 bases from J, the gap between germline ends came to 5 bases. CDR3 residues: CASSLEAGANVLTF. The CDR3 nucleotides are TGCGCCAGCAGCTTGGAGGCCGGGGCCAACGTCCTGACTTTC.